This TCR beta chain was obtained from a study of shared clonotypes between healthy human individuals. Study in general: The study used three CD4 naive, three CD4 memory, two CD8 naive and one CD8 memory plate per donor.

A word on this clone: The antigen remains unidentified.

General study findings and limits: Richness estimates generally favored naive over memory subsets.

Germline CDR1 reads SGHAT; CDR2 reads FQNNGV. The CDR3 has 12 amino acids. The ends lost 7 bases at V and 6 bases at J; junction bases unmatched: 5. The table came from immunoSEQ multiplex PCR; TCRdb's copy has only in-frame clones and leaves some out. The sample lists more than 2,000,000 clones, around 94% seen once, with around 0.15% in the top ten. This chain links TRBV11-2 with TRBJ2-7, with 8 bases matching TRBD2. What was sequenced was naive CD4+ T cells sorted from blood. Indicated subset: CD45RA+ positively selected. The sequence derives from a man between 18 and 29 years old in good health. The CDR3 nucleotides read TGTGCCAGCAAATCGGGGGGGCCCGAGCAGTACTTC. Protein product: CASKSGGPEQYF.